These 10 T cell receptor beta chains were sequenced from one sample in a study of cytomegalovirus exposure and HLA in healthy donors. Use of 60 Vbeta and 13 Jbeta primers characterized the PCR. This table comes from immunoSEQ multiplex PCR, and its TCRdb copy is limited to in-frame clones, with some not included. The sample holds about 84,000 clones, roughly 61% seen once. Sequenced sample: PBMCs. These receptors originate from a woman aged 40 to 50 in good health and CMV-seropositive.

The chain carries TRBV6-5 and TRBJ2-3; 8 nucleotides agree with TRBD1. The CDR3 contains 15 residues. Germline V gene data show CDR1 as MNHEY and CDR2 as SVGAGI. V shed 6 bases, J shed 0 bases, and the junction held 5 bases outside the gene matches. The CDR3 DNA reads as TGTGCCAGCAGGCGACAGGGGTCTAGCACAGATACGCAGTATTTT. Translated: CASRRQGSSTDTQYF.

The V and J genes are TRBV15 and TRBJ1-2; the D gene is possibly TRBD1 (5 bases). CDR1 LNHNV and CDR2 YYDKDF come from the germline V gene (reference sequence). V gave up 6 bases and J gave up 0 bases, with 14 bases separating them. The CDR3 runs to 15 residues. The CDR3 spells CATRGDLGANYGYTF. The CDR3 DNA follows: TGTGCCACCAGAGGGGATTTAGGAGCTAACTATGGCTACACCTTC.

This clone showed up just a few times. The same CDR3 is also encoded by other DNA sequences in this sample. The chain combines TRBV28 with TRBJ1-4; D unclear. The CDR3 loop spans 15 amino acids. CDR1 is MDHEN and CDR2 is SYDVKM in the germline V gene. V shed 4 bases and J shed 0 bases, with 9 bases lying between them. DNA for the CDR3: TGTGCCAGCAGTTCCGAAGGAGCAACTAATGAAAAACTGTTTTTT. It is translated as CASSSEGATNEKLFF.

The J gene is TRBJ2-7, the V gene TRBV9, with a possible D match to TRBD1 (6 bases). The CDR3 has 14 residues. CDR1 and CDR2 from the germline V gene are SGDLS and YYNGEE. V lost 1 base to trimming and J lost 1 base, with 9 bases between them. CDR3 sequence reads: CASSVTGQSYEQYF. The CDR3, as DNA: TGTGCCAGCAGCGTAACAGGACAGTCCTACGAGCAGTACTTC. The whole variable domain, filled in from reference TRBV9 and TRBJ2-7, reads DSGVTQTPKHLITATGQRVTLRCSPRSGDLSVYWYQQSLDQGLQFLIQYYNGEERAKGNILERFSAQQFPDLHSELNLSSLELGDSALYFCASSVTGQSYEQYFGPGTRLTVT.

This clone is medium-sized (0.01 to 0.1%) in the sample. J is TRBJ1-1 and V is TRBV4-3, with 9 bases matching TRBD1. This CDR3 is 14 amino acids long. V gave up 4 bases and J gave up 4 bases; unmatched junction bases: 4. CDR1 is LGHNA and CDR2 is YSLEER in the germline V gene. In DNA, the CDR3 is TGCGCCAGCAGCCCGGACAGGGGTGGCACTGAAGCTTTCTTT. This sequence encodes CASSPDRGGTEAFF.

This rearrangement joins TRBV6-5 to TRBJ2-7; 8 bases fit TRBD2. Unmatched junction bases numbered 1, after V lost 0 bases and J lost 3 bases. This CDR3 spans 14 amino acids. Looked up from germline, CDR1 is MNHEY and CDR2 is SVGAGI. CDR3 bases: TGTGCCAGCAGTTACTCCGGGACTAGCTACGAGCAGTACTTC. Translating it yields CASSYSGTSYEQYF.

The chain employs TRBV5-6 and TRBJ2-7; TRBD2 might be the D (7 bases). From germline, CDR1 is SGHDT and CDR2 YYEEEE. Trimming stripped 2 bases from V and 5 bases from J, with 20 bases between. The CDR3 extends over 16 amino acids. CDR3 bases: TGTGCCAGCAGCTTCCCAGTCGCGGAGGGGGGGGACGAGCAGTACTTC. It encodes CASSFPVAEGGDEQYF.

As concerns this clone: Without the conserved terminal phenylalanine or tryptophan, this CDR3 likely stems from a read error. The J gene is TRBJ2-7, the V gene TRBV5-1; D is uncertain. V dropped 4 bases and J dropped 2 bases, with 13 bases sitting between them. The CDR3 length is 14 residues. CDR1 is SGHRS, CDR2 YFSETQ, per germline. The chain's CDR3 is CASSAYTGAYEQYL. The CDR3 nucleotides are TGCGCCAGCAGCGCCTACACTGGAGCCTACGAGCAGTACCTC.

The V gene is TRBV11-3, the J gene TRBJ1-1; D perhaps matches TRBD1 (5 bases). Per the germline V gene, CDR1 is SGHNT and CDR2 is YENEEA. This CDR3 comprises 14 residues. Deletions cut 1 base from V and 1 base from J, with 7 bases between. This CDR3 reads CASSLGGQNTEAFF. DNA of the CDR3: TGTGCCAGCAGCTTAGGTGGACAGAACACTGAAGCTTTCTTT.

The J gene is TRBJ2-5, the V gene TRBV19, with 8 bases lining up with TRBD2. The V gene's germline CDR1 is LNHDA and CDR2 SQIVND (reference sequence). There are 14 residues in the CDR3. The V gene end was trimmed by 7 bases and the J gene end by 3 bases; junction bases not matched to a gene: 7. This CDR3 reads CASTPAAGEETQYF. CDR3 nucleotide sequence: TGTGCCAGTACCCCTGCAGCGGGAGAAGAGACCCAGTACTTC.